The clone carrying this T cell receptor beta chain was found many times. Its specificity is not known. This sample is part of a study of shared clonotypes between healthy human individuals. Turning to the study itself: The study enrolled a couple of women and a few men aged 18 to 49.

CDR3 length equals 14 residues. Trimming removed 1 base at V and 7 bases at J, with 8 bases between. Germline CDR1 and CDR2: SEHNR and FQNEAQ (reference sequence). Points from the study as a whole: Though the depth was large, rarefaction showed that sorted-subset sequencing was incomplete.

Sequencing used immunoSEQ multiplex PCR; TCRdb keeps in-frame clones, though not all of them. The sample holds some 1 million clones; roughly 75% are singletons and the top ten take about 1.5%. The receptor was isolated from a man between 18 and 29 years old in good health. The rearrangement uses TRBV7-9 and TRBJ1-6; D remains ambiguous. Sample: memory CD4+ T cells sorted from blood. Subset of the sample: CD45RA-negative fraction. In nucleotides, the CDR3 is TGTGCCAGCAGCTTAGTCGCTCCCAATTCACCCCTCCACTTT. It codes for CASSLVAPNSPLHF.